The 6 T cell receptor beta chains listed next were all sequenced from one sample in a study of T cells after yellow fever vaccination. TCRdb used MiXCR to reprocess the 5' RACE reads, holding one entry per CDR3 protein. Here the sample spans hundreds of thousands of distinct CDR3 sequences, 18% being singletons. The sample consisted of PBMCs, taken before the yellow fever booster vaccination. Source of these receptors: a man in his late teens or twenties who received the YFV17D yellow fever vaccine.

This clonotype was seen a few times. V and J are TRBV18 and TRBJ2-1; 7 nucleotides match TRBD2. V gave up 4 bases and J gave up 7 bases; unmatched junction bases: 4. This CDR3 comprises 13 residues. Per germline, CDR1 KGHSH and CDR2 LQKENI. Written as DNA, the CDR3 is TGTGCCAGCTCACTCACTAGCGAAAATGAGCAGTTCTTC. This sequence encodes CASSLTSENEQFF.

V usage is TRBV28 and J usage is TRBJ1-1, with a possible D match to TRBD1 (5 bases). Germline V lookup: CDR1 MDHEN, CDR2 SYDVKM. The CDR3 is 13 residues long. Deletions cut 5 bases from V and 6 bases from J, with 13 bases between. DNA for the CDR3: TGTGCCAGCAGTCATCCAGGGTCCGCTGAAGCTTTCTTT. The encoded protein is CASSHPGSAEAFF.

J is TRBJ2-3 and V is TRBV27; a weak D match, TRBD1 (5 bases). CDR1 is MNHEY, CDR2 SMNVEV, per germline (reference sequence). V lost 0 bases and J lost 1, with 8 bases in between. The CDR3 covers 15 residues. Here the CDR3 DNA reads TGTGCCAGCAGTTTATCTTTCAGGGGCACAGATACGCAGTATTTT. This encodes CASSLSFRGTDTQYF.

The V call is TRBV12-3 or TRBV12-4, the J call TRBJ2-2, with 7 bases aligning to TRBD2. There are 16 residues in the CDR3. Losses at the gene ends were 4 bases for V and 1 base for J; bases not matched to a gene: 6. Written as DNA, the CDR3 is TGTGCCAGCAGTTCGGACGGGAGGTGGAACACCGGGGAGCTGTTTTTT. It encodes CASSSDGRWNTGELFF.

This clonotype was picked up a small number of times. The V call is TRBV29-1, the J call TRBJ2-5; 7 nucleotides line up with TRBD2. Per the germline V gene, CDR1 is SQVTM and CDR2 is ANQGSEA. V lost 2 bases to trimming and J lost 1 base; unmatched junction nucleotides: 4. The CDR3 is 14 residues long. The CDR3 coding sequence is TGCAGCGTTGAACTACGCGGGGGCCAAGAGACCCAGTACTTC. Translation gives CSVELRGGQETQYF.

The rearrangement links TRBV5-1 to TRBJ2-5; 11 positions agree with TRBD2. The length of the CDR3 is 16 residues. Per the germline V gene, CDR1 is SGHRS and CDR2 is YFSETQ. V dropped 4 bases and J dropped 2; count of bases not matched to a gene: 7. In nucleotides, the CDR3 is TGCGCCAGCAGCCCCGCCGGGACTAGCGGACAAGAGACCCAGTACTTC. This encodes CASSPAGTSGQETQYF.